The 10 T cell receptor beta chains listed next were all sequenced from one sample in a study of cytomegalovirus exposure and HLA in healthy donors. Researchers ran the PCR with 60 Vbeta and 13 Jbeta primers. Assay used: immunoSEQ multiplex PCR; TCRdb lists only in-frame clones, some missing. The data show 200,000 or so clones, 80% to 85% seen once. Source material: PBMCs. These receptors all come from a man aged 35 to 55 in good health and CMV-seropositive.

The V and J genes are TRBV30 and TRBJ1-2, with a possible D match to TRBD1 (5 bases). The germline gives CDR1 GTSNPN, CDR2 SVGIG (reference sequence). The V end was cut by 5 bases, the J end by 4 bases, with 14 bases between. The CDR3 extends over 13 amino acids. The CDR3 DNA follows: TGTGCCTGGGCCCTAGGGGTTGCCTATGGCTACACCTTC. Amino acid sequence: CAWALGVAYGYTF.

The gene calls are TRBV4-3 and TRBJ1-2; 9 bases match TRBD1. The J segment lost 6 bases and the V segment lost 5 bases, leaving 10 bases of the junction unmatched. The CDR3 loop spans 15 amino acids. The V gene's germline CDR1 is LGHNA and CDR2 YSLEER. CDR3 residues: CASSSRQGGLHGYTF. The CDR3 region has the DNA TGCGCCAGCAGCTCCCGACAGGGGGGGTTGCATGGCTACACCTTC.

The chain has TRBV5-8 and TRBJ1-5; D unresolved. V shed 4 bases and J shed 5 bases, with 19 bases lying between them. The CDR3 spans 16 residues. Germline-derived CDR1 and CDR2 are SGHTS and YDEGEE. CDR3 DNA: TGTGCCAGCAGCGTCAAGCCGGGAGCACTTTATCAGCCCCAGCATTTT. This encodes CASSVKPGALYQPQHF.

In its sample, this clone was seen a few times. The chain uses TRBV29-1 and TRBJ2-7, with D unresolved. The germline V gene encodes CDR1 SQVTM and CDR2 ANQGSEA. Trimming took 4 bases from V and 0 from J, leaving 13 bases between them. This CDR3 contains 14 residues. The CDR3 protein is CSVAVKQSSYEQYF. In nucleotides, the CDR3 is TGCAGCGTTGCCGTAAAACAGAGCTCCTACGAGCAGTACTTC.

The rearrangement links TRBV4-3 to TRBJ2-2; D is perhaps TRBD1 (5 bases). The CDR3 length is 15 residues. Trimming pared 4 bases from V and 0 bases from J, leaving 9 bases between. Germline V gives CDR1 LGHNA, CDR2 YSLEER. The CDR3 reads CASSPDTANTGELFF. The CDR3 bases are TGCGCCAGCAGCCCGGACACCGCGAACACCGGGGAGCTGTTTTTT.

This sequence joins TRBV11-1 and TRBJ2-5, with 8 positions matching TRBD2. The CDR3 consists of 15 residues. The V gene's germline CDR1 is SGHAT and CDR2 FQDESV (reference sequence). J gave up 2 bases and V 4 bases, and 6 bases lay outside the gene matches. The CDR3 sequence is CASSSPGLEQETQYF. The CDR3, as DNA: TGTGCCAGCAGCTCCCCGGGACTAGAGCAAGAGACCCAGTACTTC.

The chain uses TRBV9 and TRBJ2-1, with 8 positions matching TRBD1. The CDR3 spans 16 residues. The V and J ends lost 4 bases and 2 bases, in that order; junction bases with no gene match: 8. The germline V gene encodes CDR1 SGDLS and CDR2 YYNGEE. The CDR3 sequence: CASSSRTGLAYNEQFF. The CDR3 nucleotides are TGTGCCAGCAGCTCCAGGACAGGGTTAGCCTACAATGAGCAGTTCTTC.

V gene TRBV6-6 combines with J gene TRBJ2-7; TRBD1 matches at 11 bases. V shed 5 bases, J shed 5 bases, and the junction held 2 bases outside the gene matches. The length of the CDR3 is 13 residues. The germline CDR1 and CDR2 sequences are MNHNY and SVGAGI (reference sequence). The CDR3 spells CASSEGQGDEQYF. CDR3 bases: TGTGCCAGCAGTGAGGGACAGGGGGACGAGCAGTACTTC.

The chain employs TRBV5-4 and TRBJ2-1; TRBD1 is a possible D gene (5 bases). CDR1 and CDR2 from the germline V gene are SGHNT and YYREEE (reference sequence). Trimming cost V 4 bases and J 8 bases, with 10 bases left between them. The CDR3 has 12 amino acids. CDR3: CASSPLGDEQFF. DNA of the CDR3: TGTGCCAGCAGCCCTTTAGGGGATGAGCAGTTCTTC.

This clone was seen only a few times. The chain carries TRBV23-1 and TRBJ1-4; D unclear. TRBV23-1 is given ORF status, its function remaining uncertain. This CDR3 is 14 amino acids long. The germline V and J ends were trimmed by 7 bases and 11 bases, with 20 bases remaining between them. The CDR3 DNA follows: TGCGCCAGCACCTCAATTGGCCCTAGTGAGAAACTGTTTTTT. The encoded protein is CASTSIGPSEKLFF.